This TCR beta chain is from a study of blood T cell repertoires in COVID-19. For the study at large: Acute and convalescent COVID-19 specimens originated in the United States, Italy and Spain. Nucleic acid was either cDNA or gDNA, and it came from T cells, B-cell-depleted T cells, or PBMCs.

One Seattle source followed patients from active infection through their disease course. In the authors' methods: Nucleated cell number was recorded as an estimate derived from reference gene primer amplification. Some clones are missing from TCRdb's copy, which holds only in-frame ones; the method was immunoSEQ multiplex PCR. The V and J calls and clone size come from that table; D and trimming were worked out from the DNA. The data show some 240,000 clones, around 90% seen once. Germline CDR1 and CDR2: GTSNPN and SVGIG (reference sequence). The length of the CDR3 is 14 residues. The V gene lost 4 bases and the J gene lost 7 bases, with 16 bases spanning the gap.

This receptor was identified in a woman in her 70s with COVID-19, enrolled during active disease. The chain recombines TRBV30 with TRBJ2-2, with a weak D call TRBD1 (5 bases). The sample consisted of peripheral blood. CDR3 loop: CAWTIQGAIGELFF. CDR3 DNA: TGTGCCTGGACTATTCAAGGGGCGATCGGGGAGCTGTTTTTT.